These 3 T cell receptor beta chains were sequenced from one sample in a study of CD8 T cells in ankylosing spondylitis. TCRdb re-derived calls from the 5' RACE reads in MiXCR, one entry per CDR3 protein. The sample lists roughly 250,000 distinct CDR3 sequences; roughly 8.6% were seen once. Sequenced: blood, either unsorted or a sorted T cell fraction (not recorded which). These receptors all come from a male donor with ankylosing spondylitis or in good health (not recorded which).

This clonotype came up many times. The chain links TRBV12-3 or TRBV12-4 to TRBJ1-5, with 8 positions matching TRBD1. The CDR3 extends over 15 amino acids. J lost 6 bases, V lost 2 bases, and 6 bases had no gene match. In DNA, the CDR3 is TGTGCCAGCAGTTTATCAGGGGGCGGCTTTCAGCCCCAGCATTTT. It encodes CASSLSGGGFQPQHF.

This clonotype was seen many times. The chain combines TRBV29-1 with TRBJ2-5; D unresolved. With 2 bases removed from V and 4 bases from J, the gap between germline ends came to 5 bases. Germline lookup yields CDR1 SQVTM and CDR2 ANQGSEA. CDR3 length equals 11 residues. DNA of the CDR3: TGCAGCGTTGAAATGTTAGAGACCCAGTACTTC. Its protein product is CSVEMLETQYF. Drawing the rest from reference TRBV29-1 and TRBJ2-5, the complete variable domain is SAVISQKPSRDICQRGTSLTIQCQVDSQVTMMFWYRQQPGQSLTLIATANQGSEATYESGFVIDKFPISRPNLTFSTLTVSNMSPEDSSIYLCSVEMLETQYFGPGTRLLVL.

This clonotype was seen at least ten times. The chain joins TRBV20-1 to TRBJ1-4, with 7 bases identical to TRBD1. The trim removed 6 bases at V and 2 bases at J, leaving 3 bases unmatched. The CDR3 is 13 amino acids. Germline CDR1 and CDR2: DFQATT and SNEGSKA (reference sequence). The DNA of the CDR3 is TGCAGTGCGCAGACAGGGACTAATGAAAAACTGTTTTTT. It codes for CSAQTGTNEKLFF.